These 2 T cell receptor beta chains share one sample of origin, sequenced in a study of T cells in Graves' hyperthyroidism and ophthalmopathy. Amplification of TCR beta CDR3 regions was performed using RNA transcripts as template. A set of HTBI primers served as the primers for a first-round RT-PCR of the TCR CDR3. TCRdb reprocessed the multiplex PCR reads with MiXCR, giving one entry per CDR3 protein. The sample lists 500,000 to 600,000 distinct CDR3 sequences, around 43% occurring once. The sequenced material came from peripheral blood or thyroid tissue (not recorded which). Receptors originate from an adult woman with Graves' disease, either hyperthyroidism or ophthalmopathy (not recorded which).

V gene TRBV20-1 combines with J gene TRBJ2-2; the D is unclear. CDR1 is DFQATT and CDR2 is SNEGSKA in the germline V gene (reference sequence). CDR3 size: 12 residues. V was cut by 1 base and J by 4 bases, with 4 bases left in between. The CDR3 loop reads CSARGVTGELFF. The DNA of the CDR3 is TGCAGTGCTAGAGGGGTCACCGGGGAGCTGTTTTTT.

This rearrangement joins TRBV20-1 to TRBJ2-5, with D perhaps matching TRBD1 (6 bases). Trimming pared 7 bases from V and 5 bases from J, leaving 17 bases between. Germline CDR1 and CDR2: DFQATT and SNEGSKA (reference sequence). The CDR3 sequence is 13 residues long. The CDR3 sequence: CSGGRDTGETQYF. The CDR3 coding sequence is TGCAGTGGGGGAAGGGACACGGGGGAGACCCAGTACTTC.